This T cell receptor (beta chain) is drawn from a study of regulatory and conventional T cells in RAG deficiency. The study, taken as a whole, reports: In Omenn syndrome, sorted "Tregs" may be peripherally activated cells. Shorter CDR3s in all patient subsets; >80% Treg-Tconv overlap in Omenn. Control T-cell subsets had markedly higher Shannon entropy and lower Simpson indices than RAG-deficient patients.

Regarding this clone: The target antigen is unknown.

Genomic DNA came from blood regulatory T cells gated CD4+ CD25-high CD127-low. Clones were read by immunoSEQ multiplex PCR, and TCRdb kept only the in-frame ones, dropping some. The sample consists of 9,500 to 15,000 clones, approximately 93% of them appearing once. This CDR3 is 15 amino acids long. CDR1 is MNHNS, CDR2 SASEGT, per germline. Trimming at V came to 4 bases and at J to 2 bases, leaving 3 bases not matched to a gene. This sample was also put to use in a study of regulatory T cells. From that paper: The primer mix had 52 TRBV and 13 TRBJ primers. In patients, unique TRB V-J pairs were restricted and V/J usage skewed, especially in Tregs.

This clonotype was sampled from a human donor in good health. Material: CD127- CD25+ CD4+ Tregs sorted from blood. J is TRBJ2-3 and V is TRBV6-1, with 10 bases identical to TRBD2. CDR3 nucleotides: TGTGCCAGCAGTGTAGCGGGGGGAAACACAGATACGCAGTATTTT. Its translation is CASSVAGGNTDTQYF.